This T cell receptor beta chain was recovered during a study of T cell responses to AZD1222 COVID-19 vaccine. Across the whole study: Second-dose intervals near 4 or 12 weeks were combined. Study observations and caveats: The donor cohort was predominantly white British with a female majority, and clonal diversity may have been underestimated. None of the repertoires were sampled until the peak T cell response had passed.

TCRdb keeps only in-frame clones here, not all; method: immunoSEQ multiplex PCR. The table records tens of thousands of clones, about 90% of them present only once. With regard to this clone: What it binds is not known.

The specimen comprised peripheral blood, sampled on day 0 of AZD1222 vaccination. The TCR sequence derives from an adult in good health.

This CDR3 is CASSSGRRSYGYTF. The CDR3 bases are TGTGCCAGCAGCTCGGGACGGAGAAGCTATGGCTACACCTTC. V and J are TRBV11-2 and TRBJ1-2, with D possibly being TRBD1 (5 bases). With 4 bases removed from V and 4 bases from J, the gap between germline ends came to 13 bases. The CDR3 is made up of 14 amino acids. The germline gives CDR1 SGHAT, CDR2 FQNNGV. The complete variable domain, with remaining parts taken from reference TRBV11-2 and TRBJ1-2, reads EAGVAQSPRYKIIEKRQSVAFWCNPISGHATLYWYQQILGQGPKLLIQFQNNGVVDDSQLPKDRFSAERLKGVDSTLKIQPAKLEDSAVYLCASSSGRRSYGYTFGSGTRLTVV.